This TCR beta chain was obtained from a study of blood T cell repertoires in COVID-19. The overall study: Whether acute or convalescent, the COVID-19 samples came from the United States, Italy and Spain. T cells, B-cell-depleted T cells, or PBMCs provided the cDNA or gDNA that served as material.

CDR3 length equals 13 residues. V lost 8 bases, J lost 3 bases, and 5 bases stayed unmatched. Per germline, CDR1 WNHNN and CDR2 SYGVQD (reference sequence). In the authors' workflow: Researchers report that nucleated cell counts were estimated from reference gene primer amplification. Clones were read by immunoSEQ multiplex PCR, and TCRdb kept only the in-frame ones, dropping some. That table supplies the V and J calls and clone size; D and trimming were determined from the DNA. Of 68,000 or so clones in the sample, less than 80% are singletons; the top ten hold 32%. The J gene is TRBJ2-7, the V gene TRBV10-1; 9 bases line up with TRBD2. This sequence originates from a human donor in a cohort sampled during active COVID-19. Sequenced material: peripheral blood. The CDR3 coding sequence is TGCGCCAGCCAACCTAGCGGGAACTACGAGCAGTACTTC. It specifies CASQPSGNYEQYF.